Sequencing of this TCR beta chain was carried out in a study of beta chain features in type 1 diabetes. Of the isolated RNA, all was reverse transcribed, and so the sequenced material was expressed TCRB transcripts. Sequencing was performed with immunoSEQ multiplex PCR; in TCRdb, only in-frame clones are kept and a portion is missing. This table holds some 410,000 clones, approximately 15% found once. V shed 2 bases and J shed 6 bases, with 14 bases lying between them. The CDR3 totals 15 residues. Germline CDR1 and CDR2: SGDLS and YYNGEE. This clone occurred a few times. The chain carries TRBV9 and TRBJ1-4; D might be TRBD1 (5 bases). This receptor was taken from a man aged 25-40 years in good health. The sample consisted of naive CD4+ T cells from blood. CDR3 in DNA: TGTGCCAGCAGCGTTACCGGGCGAGGGGATGAAAAACTGTTTTTT. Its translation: CASSVTGRGDEKLFF.